This T cell receptor (beta chain) was retrieved from a study of T cell clones after liver transplantation. Study overall: Liver transplant recipients had immunosuppression withdrawal attempted within 2 years. Three of the eight recipients were HCV-positive; the rest had non-autoimmune, non-viral transplant indications.

Repertoires were generated with immunoSEQ multiplex PCR, while TCRdb's copy carries only in-frame clones and drops some. There are 65,000 to 80,000 clones in the sample; 75% to 85% occur only once, and approximately 0.6% lies in the top ten. V lost 3 bases and J lost 2; bases outside the gene matches: 6. Germline values: CDR1 SGHDN, CDR2 FVKESK. This CDR3 is built from 15 residues. Study findings and constraints: Circulating graft-donor-reactive CD4 TCRbeta sequences fell significantly post-transplant in most of the 8 subjects.

Regarding this clone: As yet, its antigen is unknown.

The receptor was isolated from a human donor who received a liver transplant. The source material was CD4+ T cells from blood, sampled before liver transplant. The chain uses TRBV14 and TRBJ2-7; TRBD1 matches at 8 bases. The CDR3 is CASSHRQGITYEQYF. In DNA form, the CDR3 reads TGTGCCAGCAGCCACAGACAGGGGATTACCTACGAGCAGTACTTC. The complete variable domain, with remaining parts taken from reference TRBV14 and TRBJ2-7, reads EAGVTQFPSHSVIEKGQTVTLRCDPISGHDNLYWYRRVMGKEIKFLLHFVKESKQDESGMPNNRFLAERTGGTYSTLKVQPAELEDSGVYFCASSHRQGITYEQYFGPGTRLTVT.